The T cell receptor (beta chain) described here comes from a study of blood T cell repertoires in COVID-19. Study as a whole: Italy, Spain and the United States were the sources of the convalescent and acute COVID-19 samples. The cDNA or gDNA used as material had been derived from T cells, B-cell-depleted T cells, or PBMCs.

Per the germline V gene, CDR1 is MNHNY and CDR2 is SVGAGI (reference sequence). The length of the CDR3 is 17 residues. Trimming removed 5 bases from V and 0 bases from J; junction bases left unmatched: 8. Source study methods: Amplification of reference gene primers provided the estimated nucleated cell counts. The method was immunoSEQ multiplex PCR; TCRdb's version includes in-frame clones alone and lacks a portion of them. V, J and clone size reflect that table, while D and trimming were determined from the DNA. The sample consists of about 170,000 clones, approximately 85% of them appearing once. This chain joins TRBV6-6 and TRBJ1-4; 8 bases fit TRBD1. This clonotype originated in a man older than 75 with COVID-19, enrolled during active disease. Sequencing was carried out using peripheral blood. This chain's CDR3 is CASSRGQGGTTNEKLFF. CDR3 nucleotides: TGTGCCAGCAGTCGCGGACAGGGTGGGACAACTAATGAAAAACTGTTTTTT.